The clone carrying this T cell receptor (beta chain) was observed a few times. Antigen unknown. The sample comes from a study of T-cell memory formation after mild COVID-19. Study background: For the most part, TCR clusters were specific to one donor. Whole-study findings and limits: Whether day 37 second-wave clones are SARS-CoV-2-specific was not confirmed.

MiXCR, run by TCRdb on the 5' RACE reads, gives a single entry per CDR3 protein. The data contain around 390,000 distinct CDR3 sequences, roughly 15% of them singletons. The origin of this receptor is a young man who had mild COVID-19 (a few samples of this study predate the infection). Cell type and time point are not known. The specimen sequenced was PBMCs or a T cell subset sorted from them (not recorded which).

CDR3 sequence reads: CASSLSGPGYGYTF. The CDR3 nucleotides are TGCGCCAGCAGTTTATCGGGACCTGGCTATGGCTACACCTTC. V usage is TRBV5-1 and J usage is TRBJ1-2; perhaps TRBD1 as D (5 bases). The CDR3 has 14 amino acids. V was pared by 5 bases and J by 4 bases, with 15 bases between. The germline V gene has CDR1 SGHRS and CDR2 YFSETQ.